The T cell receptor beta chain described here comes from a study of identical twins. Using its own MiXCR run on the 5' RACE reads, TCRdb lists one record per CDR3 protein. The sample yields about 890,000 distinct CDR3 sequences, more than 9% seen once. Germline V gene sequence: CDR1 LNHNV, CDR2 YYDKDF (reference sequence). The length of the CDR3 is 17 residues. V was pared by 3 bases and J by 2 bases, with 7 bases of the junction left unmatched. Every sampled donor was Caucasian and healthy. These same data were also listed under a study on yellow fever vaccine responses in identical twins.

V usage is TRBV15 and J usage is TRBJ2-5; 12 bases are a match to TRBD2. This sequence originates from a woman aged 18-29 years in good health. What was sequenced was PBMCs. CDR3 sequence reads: CATSRSSGRERQETQYF. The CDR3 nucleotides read TGTGCCACCAGCAGGTCTAGCGGGAGGGAGCGGCAAGAGACCCAGTACTTC.